The entry that follows covers one TCR beta chain sequence. This entry is derived from a study of blood T cell repertoires in COVID-19. Study-wide background: T cells, B-cell-depleted T cells, or PBMCs supplied cDNA or gDNA.

The junction had 11 bases not matched to a gene; V was cut back by 6 bases and J by 7 bases. Looked up from germline, CDR1 is MNHEY and CDR2 is SVGAGI. This CDR3 spans 14 amino acids. In terms of age and location, participants ranged from about 18 to 90 years and lived in 24 US areas. In assigning cohorts, the study relied on participant-reported clinical history. Authors' processing steps: Reference gene primer amplification gave nucleated cell count estimates. TCRdb's copy holds only in-frame clones and misses some; the assay was immunoSEQ multiplex PCR. For V, J and clone size, that table is used; D and trimming come from the DNA. The sample holds some 160,000 clones, about four fifths seen once.

Specimen: PBMCs or T cells enriched from blood (not recorded which). The rearrangement links TRBV6-5 to TRBJ1-1, with 7 bases matching TRBD1. This clonotype was sampled from a woman aged 55-69 years who had recovered from COVID-19. In nucleotides, the CDR3 is TGTGCCAGCAGGGTAGGGGTAGGGACAGTTGAAGCTTTCTTT. It encodes CASRVGVGTVEAFF.